This paragraph covers one TCR beta chain sequence. What this receptor recognizes is not known. Base quality data are lacking; no much larger clone is found one base away. This sample stems from a study of T cell responses to AZD1222 COVID-19 vaccine (dated by TCRdb to the early 2020s). In the study overall: Because spike-specific TCR depth and breadth did not differ between the two schedules, AZD1222 recipients who got a second dose at roughly 4 weeks were pooled with those who got a second dose at roughly 12 weeks. TCR sequencing covered fewer than 250 trial participants: 200 to 220 given two doses of AZD1222 and 26 given two doses of MenACWY control vaccine. Trial participants were enrolled by age into subgroups of 18-55, 56-69 and 70-plus years, and 148, 28 and 57 TCR-sequenced participants, respectively, were included in these subgroups.

The time point label, as the study defines it: baseline before first vaccination. Samples from vaccinated people were obtained from the UK trials COV001 and COV002, which included a single-blind randomized controlled phase 2/3 trial of AZD1222 (ChAdOx1 nCoV-19) in healthy adults. Trial participant PBMC samples were collected at day 0 and day 28 after the second dose for TCRbeta chain sequencing. The CDR3 regions of human TCRbeta chains were analyzed by immunosequencing. For the original study's pipeline: Repertoire TCRs were matched against a reference library of SARS-CoV-2-specific TCRs generated with the MIRA antigen-specificity platform. Breadth was defined as the fraction of unique TCRs that were SARS-CoV-2-associated. Depth was defined as the fraction of total T cells that were SARS-CoV-2-associated. Using the MIRA data, each spike-specific TCR was mapped to the spike region that the TCR reacts to and placed in a CD4 or CD8 class. Log10-transformed breadth and depth values were compared by one-way ANOVA with Sidak's multiple comparisons tests. As stored in TCRdb, this immuneACCESS dataset retains in-frame rearrangements with V and J assigned. A fraction of the clones does not appear; measured against another copy, unresolved V genes explain less than half of the discrepancy, and the remainder lacks a known reason. The DNA gave D and trimming, while V, J and clone size come from that table. The sample table records some 140,000 clones; about 91% of these occur just once. The ten largest clones take up about 3% of the sample.

The CDR1 and CDR2 encoded by the germline V gene are LGHNT and FRNRAP. Inclusive of the bounding cysteine and phenylalanine, the CDR3 is 21 residues long. Here the CDR3 DNA is all that survives: 63 bases in frame from base 1. V has 3 bases trimmed and J has 0 bases trimmed; junction bases matching no gene number 20. The paper's findings and limits, for the study overall: The 56-69-year group was small, and its depth increase did not reach significance, likely because of low power. After two AZD1222 doses, both the breadth and the depth of spike-specific TCRs were significantly higher than at day 0 and than in MenACWY recipients. The vaccine-associated CD4 TCRs covered the entire spike protein, and the dominant responses fell in regions 160-218 and 743-854. Participants were mostly white British and included more females than males, and it was suggested by the authors that clonal diversity may have been underestimated. Epitopes outside the regions mutated in the B.1.351 and B.1.1.7 variants were reportedly recognized by nearly half of the unique spike-specific TCRs. Because no samples from the day 14 peak response were available, repertoires could be characterized only after the peak T cell response. Only five to seven AZD1222 recipients were SARS-CoV-2 seropositive at baseline, limiting conclusions about previously exposed vaccinees.

The TCR originated in an adult in good health. Sequences were derived from peripheral blood, sampled on day 0 of AZD1222 vaccination. The chain uses TRBV12-5 and TRBJ2-3; a stretch of 8 junction bases matches TRBD1. The encoded CDR3 is CASGFIITTGAPIHSTDTQYF. The bases read TGTGCTAGTGGTTTCATCATAACGACAGGGGCGCCTATACATAGCACAGATACGCAGTATTTT.